This T cell receptor (beta chain) is from a study of response to subunit inactivated influenza vaccine. Study-level points and caveats: The authors suggested that every seasonal influenza vaccination recruits few new T cells.

The V segment lost 4 bases and the J segment 6 bases; nucleotides outside the gene matches: 10. This CDR3 has 16 amino acids. Germline V lookup: CDR1 LGHNA, CDR2 YNFKEQ. This clonotype was seen only a few times. Antigen unknown. TCRdb re-called the RT-PCR reads with MiXCR, one entry per CDR3 protein. This table holds around 530,000 distinct CDR3 sequences, 15% to 20% found once. The origin of this receptor is a man aged 45 to 75 who received an inactivated influenza vaccine. This sequence joins TRBV4-2 and TRBJ2-1, with TRBD1 identical over 9 bases. Sample: CD4+ T cells sorted from PBMCs, taken about 24 months after vaccination. The CDR3 is CASSLIQGATRNEQFF. The CDR3 bases are TGTGCCAGCAGCCTAATACAGGGGGCCACCCGCAATGAGCAGTTCTTC.